This paragraph reports one T cell receptor beta chain. The antigen is not known. This entry comes from a study of cytomegalovirus exposure and HLA in healthy donors. Across the whole study: Unique TCRs numbering around 80 million, obtained from HLA-typed donors, made up an early data release. The study, taken as a whole, reports: Most CMV-associated TCR beta chains were later found to appear HLA-restricted. Within an earlier analysis, most TCR beta V segments proved productive either about 87% or about 30% of the time.

There were likely unrecorded immune exposures, though donors were nominally healthy when sampled. In the PCR, 60 Vbeta and 13 Jbeta primers were used. The protocol was immunoSEQ multiplex PCR, while the TCRdb copy is restricted to in-frame clones and leaves out a portion. Among around 190,000 clones listed, roughly 77% were seen once. CDR3 length equals 17 residues. Germline V gene sequence: CDR1 ENHRY, CDR2 SYGVKD. The ends were cut back, 0 bases at V and 0 bases at J, with 11 bases in the middle. The chain uses TRBV10-3 and TRBJ2-2; tentatively, D is TRBD2 (7 bases). Sequencing input: PBMCs. The clonotype originates from a man between 40 and 49 years old in good health and CMV-seropositive. The CDR3 DNA is TGTGCCATCAGTGAGTCGACCGGGGGGCCGAACACCGGGGAGCTGTTTTTT. Translated, it gives CAISESTGGPNTGELFF.